Each of the 22 T cell receptor beta chains below was sequenced from the same sample in a study of blood T cell repertoires in COVID-19. TCRdb's table, derived via immunoSEQ multiplex PCR, lists solely in-frame clones and lacks some. The table has 200,000 to 250,000 clones, 87% seen once. Sequencing was done on a sample of PBMCs or T cells enriched from blood (not recorded which). Receptor source: a man younger than 40 who had recovered from COVID-19.

V usage is TRBV15 and J usage is TRBJ2-7, with TRBD2 matching over 7 bases. This CDR3 comprises 15 residues. Trimming at V came to 1 base and at J to 0 bases, leaving 3 bases not matched to a gene. Germline CDR1 LNHNV, CDR2 YYDKDF (reference sequence). For the CDR3, the DNA is TGTGCCACCAGCAGAGGGTCTAGCGGCTCCTACGAGCAGTACTTC. It specifies CATSRGSSGSYEQYF.

This clone was seen just once. The chain combines TRBV21-1 with TRBJ2-3; TRBD2, as called in the table, went unchecked against the DNA. TRBV21-1 is deemed a pseudogene. The CDR3 has 16 amino acids. The CDR3 spells CASSKASVPSTDTQYF. The CDR3 region has the DNA TGTGCCAGCAGCAAAGCTTCGGTGCCTAGCACAGATACGCAGTATTTT.

The rearrangement uses TRBV5-6 and TRBJ2-7; possibly TRBD1 for D (5 bases). The length of the CDR3 is 14 residues. Trimming left V 0 bases short and J 5 bases short, with 12 bases between. CDR1 and CDR2 (germline): SGHDT, YYEEEE. This CDR3 reads CASSLVAGYHEQYF. As DNA, the CDR3 is TGTGCCAGCAGCTTGGTAGCAGGGTACCACGAGCAGTACTTC.

V gene TRBV19 combines with J gene TRBJ2-5; 9 bases map to TRBD1. The CDR3 is 15 amino acids. The germline CDR1 and CDR2 sequences are LNHDA and SQIVND (reference sequence). Trimming removed 1 base from V and 4 bases from J; junction bases left unmatched: 4. The CDR3 region has the DNA TGTGCCAGTAGTATAGGGGGACAGGGCCGAGAGACCCAGTACTTC. Residues: CASSIGGQGRETQYF.

The chain couples TRBV11-2 to TRBJ2-5, with a weak D call TRBD1 (6 bases). The V and J ends lost 6 bases and 5 bases respectively, with 19 bases between them. This CDR3 has 15 residues. Looked up from germline, CDR1 is SGHAT and CDR2 is FQNNGV. CDR3: CASSRRTATGETQYF. The CDR3 DNA reads TGTGCCAGCAGTCGTAGGACAGCCACAGGGGAGACCCAGTACTTC. Supplemented by reference TRBV11-2 and TRBJ2-5, the full variable domain reads EAGVAQSPRYKIIEKRQSVAFWCNPISGHATLYWYQQILGQGPKLLIQFQNNGVVDDSQLPKDRFSAERLKGVDSTLKIQPAKLEDSAVYLCASSRRTATGETQYFGPGTRLLVL.

This rearrangement joins TRBV28 to TRBJ2-1; 11 bases map to TRBD2. V was pared by 6 bases and J by 6 bases, with 4 bases of the junction left unmatched. This CDR3 has 14 amino acids. Germline-derived CDR1 and CDR2 are MDHEN and SYDVKM. CDR3 in DNA: TGTGCCAGCAGCGGGACTAGCGGAACCAATGAGCAGTTCTTC. This translates into CASSGTSGTNEQFF.

Many counts were recorded for this clone. The chain has TRBV6-4 and TRBJ1-1; 9 bases map to TRBD1. This CDR3 is built from 15 residues. Germline V gives CDR1 MRHNA, CDR2 SNTAGT. With V trimmed by 6 bases and J by 5 bases, 10 bases remained unmatched. For the CDR3, the DNA is TGTGCCAGCAGAAATAGAACAGGGGGCAGTACTGAAGCTTTCTTT. This translates into CASRNRTGGSTEAFF.

The J gene is TRBJ2-7, the V gene TRBV11-2; 7 bases fit TRBD2. Per germline, CDR1 SGHAT and CDR2 FQNNGV. CDR3 length: 17 amino acids. V lost 5 bases, J lost 3 bases, and 16 bases stayed unmatched. The CDR3 coding sequence is TGTGCCAGCAGCGAAAGAGGTCGGGTAGCGGGCATCTACGAGCAGTACTTC. It yields the protein CASSERGRVAGIYEQYF.

V usage is TRBV5-4 and J usage is TRBJ2-1, with TRBD2 as a possible D gene (5 bases). V was trimmed by 0 bases and J by 9 bases, leaving 7 bases between them. Germline V CDR1 and CDR2: SGHNT, YYREEE (reference sequence). The CDR3 consists of 12 residues. In nucleotides, the CDR3 is TGTGCCAGCAGCTTGGGGCGGGTTGAGCAGTTCTTC. It specifies CASSLGRVEQFF.

The gene calls are TRBV3-1 (or the pseudogene TRBV3-2) and TRBJ1-2, with D unclear. There are 11 residues in the CDR3. The V and J ends lost 3 bases and 8 bases respectively, with 7 bases between them. From germline, CDR1 is LGHDT and CDR2 YNNKEL (reference sequence). The CDR3 reads CASSHRGGYTF. CDR3 DNA: TGTGCCAGCAGCCACCGCGGGGGCTACACCTTC.

This chain uses TRBV6-5 with TRBJ1-1; D gene unclear. V lost 6 bases and J lost 4, with 12 bases in between. Germline CDR1 and CDR2: MNHEY and SVGAGI. CDR3 length: 13 residues. The CDR3 spells CASRLNGGTEAFF. The CDR3 DNA sequence: TGTGCCAGCAGATTAAACGGCGGCACTGAAGCTTTCTTT.

This chain links TRBV11-3 with TRBJ2-3, with a tentative D call TRBD2 (6 bases). Trimming cost V 2 bases and J 5 bases, with 11 bases left between them. Germline CDR1 and CDR2: SGHNT and YENEEA. The CDR3 is 14 amino acids. The DNA for the CDR3 is TGTGCCAGCAGCTTACGCGGGGCAGGAGATACGCAGTATTTT. Translated: CASSLRGAGDTQYF.

The chain recombines TRBV11-3 with TRBJ2-1; TRBD1 matches at 7 bases. From germline, CDR1 is SGHNT and CDR2 YENEEA. This CDR3 has 14 amino acids. Germline trimming cut 1 base from V and 4 bases from J; bases unmatched to any gene: 1. This chain's CDR3 is CASSLVGQYNEQFF. CDR3 in DNA: TGTGCCAGCAGCTTAGTGGGACAGTACAATGAGCAGTTCTTC.

This chain joins TRBV4-2 and TRBJ1-4; 8 bases align to TRBD1. The V and J ends lost 1 base and 0 bases, in that order; junction bases with no gene match: 10. The CDR3 has 19 amino acids. Germline lookup yields CDR1 LGHNA and CDR2 YNFKEQ. Written as DNA, the CDR3 is TGTGCCAGCAGCCAAGGGGCAGGGGGCAAACACTCAACTAATGAAAAACTGTTTTTT. This sequence encodes CASSQGAGGKHSTNEKLFF.

The DNA for the CDR3 is TGTGCCAGCAGTCCCGACTTTGGGGGAAACACCATATATTTT. Translation gives CASSPDFGGNTIYF. This chain links TRBV28 with TRBJ1-3; no definite D call. The germline gives CDR1 MDHEN, CDR2 SYDVKM. V lost 5 bases and J lost 4, with 12 bases in between. The CDR3 has 14 amino acids.

The chain links TRBV30 to TRBJ2-7, with D perhaps TRBD1 (8 bases). CDR1 GTSNPN and CDR2 SVGIG come from the germline V gene (reference sequence). The CDR3 is made up of 18 amino acids. Trimming cost V 1 base and J 4 bases, with 26 bases left between them. CDR3 amino acids: CAWSAGRTGRVGLYEQYF. The CDR3 bases are TGTGCCTGGAGTGCGGGCAGGACAGGGAGGGTGGGGCTGTACGAGCAGTACTTC.

The chain has TRBV5-1 and TRBJ1-5; the match to TRBD1 covers 8 bases. Germline CDR1 reads SGHRS; CDR2 reads YFSETQ. The CDR3 sequence is 15 residues long. The junction had 3 bases not matched to a gene; V was cut back by 0 bases and J by 4 bases. CDR3 loop: CASSLGTGQNQPQHF. CDR3 bases: TGCGCCAGCAGCTTGGGGACAGGGCAGAATCAGCCCCAGCATTTT.

The CDR3 DNA follows: TGCGCCAGCGGTTACAGAAGTAATCAGCCCCAGCATTTT. This codes for CASGYRSNQPQHF. The chain couples TRBV10-1 to TRBJ1-5; D is unresolved. The CDR3 contains 13 residues. Trimming took 8 bases from V and 4 from J, leaving 12 bases between them. The germline V gene encodes CDR1 WNHNN and CDR2 SYGVQD (reference sequence).

The genes are TRBV5-1 and TRBJ1-5; 10 positions agree with TRBD1. Germline loops: CDR1 SGHRS, CDR2 YFSETQ. The CDR3 runs to 15 residues. Trimming removed 4 bases from V and 7 bases from J; junction bases left unmatched: 8. For the CDR3, the DNA is TGCGCCAGCAGCAGTGACAGGGGGCTTAGGCAGCCCCAGCATTTT. As protein: CASSSDRGLRQPQHF.

This clone came up once. This sequence joins TRBV5-1 and TRBJ2-3, with D perhaps TRBD2 (5 bases). The CDR3 length is 14 residues. CDR1 is SGHRS, CDR2 YFSETQ, per germline. V was clipped by 2 bases and J by 2 bases, with 9 bases between them. The CDR3 region has the DNA TGCGCCAGCAGCTTTGAGCGGATCACAGATACGCAGTATTTT. It is translated as CASSFERITDTQYF.

This sequence joins TRBV5-8 and TRBJ1-5, with D possibly being TRBD1 (5 bases). Germline CDR1 reads SGHTS; CDR2 reads YDEGEE. V was shortened by 9 bases and J by 6 bases, with 19 bases between the two germline ends. This CDR3 comprises 14 residues. Here the CDR3 reads CATRDLTGGQPQHF. The DNA for the CDR3 is TGTGCCACCAGGGACTTGACCGGAGGTCAGCCCCAGCATTTT.

The chain carries TRBV28 and TRBJ2-1, with D possibly being TRBD1 (5 bases). V was pared by 5 bases and J by 2 bases, with 19 bases between. The CDR3 contains 17 residues. Germline lookup yields CDR1 MDHEN and CDR2 SYDVKM. The CDR3 DNA reads as TGTGCCAGCAGTGCCGAAGGGGTCGGAAGAGCCTACAATGAGCAGTTCTTC. It translates to CASSAEGVGRAYNEQFF.